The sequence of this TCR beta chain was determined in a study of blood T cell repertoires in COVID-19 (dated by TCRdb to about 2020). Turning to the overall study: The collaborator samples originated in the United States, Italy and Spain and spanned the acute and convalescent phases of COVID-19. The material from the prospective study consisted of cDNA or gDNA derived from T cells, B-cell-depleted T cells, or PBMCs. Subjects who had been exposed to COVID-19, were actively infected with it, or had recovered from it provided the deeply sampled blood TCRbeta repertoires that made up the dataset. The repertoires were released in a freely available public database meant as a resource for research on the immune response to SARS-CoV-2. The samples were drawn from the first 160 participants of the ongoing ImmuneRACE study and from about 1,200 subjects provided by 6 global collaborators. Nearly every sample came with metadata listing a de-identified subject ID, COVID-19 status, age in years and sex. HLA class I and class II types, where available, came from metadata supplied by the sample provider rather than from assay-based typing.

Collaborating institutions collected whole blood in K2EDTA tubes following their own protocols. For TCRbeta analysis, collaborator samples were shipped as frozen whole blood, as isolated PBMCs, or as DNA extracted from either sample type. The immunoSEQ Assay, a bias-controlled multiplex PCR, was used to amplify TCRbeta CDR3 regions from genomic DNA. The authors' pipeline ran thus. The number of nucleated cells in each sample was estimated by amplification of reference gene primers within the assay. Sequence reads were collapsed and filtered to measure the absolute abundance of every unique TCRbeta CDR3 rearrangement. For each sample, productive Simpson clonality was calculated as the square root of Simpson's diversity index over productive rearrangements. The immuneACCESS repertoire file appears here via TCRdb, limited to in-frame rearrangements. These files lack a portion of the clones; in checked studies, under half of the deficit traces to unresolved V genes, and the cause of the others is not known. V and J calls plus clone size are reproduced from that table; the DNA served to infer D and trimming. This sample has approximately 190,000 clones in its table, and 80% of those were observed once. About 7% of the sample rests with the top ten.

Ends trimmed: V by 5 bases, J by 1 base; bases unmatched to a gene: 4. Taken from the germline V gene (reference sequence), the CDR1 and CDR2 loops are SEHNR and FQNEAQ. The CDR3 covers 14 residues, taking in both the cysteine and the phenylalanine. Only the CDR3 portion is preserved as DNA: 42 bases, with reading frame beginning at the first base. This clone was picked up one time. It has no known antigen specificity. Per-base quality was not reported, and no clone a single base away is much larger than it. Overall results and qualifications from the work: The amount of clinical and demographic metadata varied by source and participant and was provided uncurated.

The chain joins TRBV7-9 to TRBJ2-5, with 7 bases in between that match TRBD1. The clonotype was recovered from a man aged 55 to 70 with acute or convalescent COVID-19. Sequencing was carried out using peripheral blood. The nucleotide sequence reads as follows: TGTGCCAGCAGCCCCGGACAGGCCCAAGAGACCCAGTACTTC. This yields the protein CASSPGQAQETQYF.